Listed below are T cell receptor beta chains from one sample, sequenced in a study of blood T cell repertoires in COVID-19. The table came from immunoSEQ multiplex PCR; TCRdb's copy has only in-frame clones and leaves some out. Of roughly 30,000 clones listed, 70% to 85% were seen once; the top ten hold approximately 40%. The specimen was peripheral blood. These receptors all come from a woman of 80 years or more with acute or convalescent COVID-19. The CDR3 runs from the conserved cysteine through the conserved F or W. D genes are given only for firm matches. Where a row states a size, it is once, few, many or the class of an expanded clone; other rows omit it.

TRBD2	TRBV6-2/TRBV6-3	TRBJ2-1	15	few	CASSPGTSGRNEQFF	TGTGCCAGCAGCCCCGGGACTAGCGGGAGGAATGAGCAGTTCTTC
-	TRBV2	TRBJ2-7	14	-	CASSVLGARSEQYF	TGTGCCAGCAGTGTTCTGGGGGCGCGCTCCGAGCAGTACTTC
-	TRBV7-9	TRBJ1-4	16	-	CASSLESGGAREKLFF	TGTGCCAGCAGCTTAGAATCAGGCGGGGCGAGGGAAAAACTGTTTTTT
TRBD2	TRBV7-9	TRBJ2-1	15	-	CASSFNQREGYEQFF	TGTGCCAGCAGCTTTAACCAGCGGGAGGGGTATGAGCAGTTCTTC
TRBD1	TRBV7-8	TRBJ1-5	13	few	CASSSQGDQPQHF	TGTGCCAGCAGCTCTCAGGGGGATCAGCCCCAGCATTTT
TRBD1	TRBV5-5	TRBJ2-1	13	-	CASSSGTGHEQFF	TGTGCCAGCAGCTCCGGGACAGGGCATGAGCAGTTCTTC
-	TRBV6-5	TRBJ1-6	15	-	CASSSGGLGGSPLHF	TGTGCCAGCAGTTCGGGGGGCCTAGGAGGTTCACCCCTCCACTTT
-	TRBV7-2	TRBJ2-5	13	-	CASSQDREGTQYF	TGTGCCAGCAGCCAGGACAGGGAGGGGACCCAGTACTTC
-	TRBV28	TRBJ1-4	11	-	CASSLAEKLFF	TGTGCCAGCAGTTTGGCCGAAAAACTGTTTTTT
TRBD1	TRBV30	TRBJ2-6	17	-	CAWSLTGGPSGANVLTF	TGTGCCTGGAGTCTGACAGGGGGCCCCTCTGGGGCCAACGTCCTGACTTTC
-	TRBV5-1	TRBJ2-7	14	-	CASTSSGAGYEQYF	TGCGCCAGCACCTCGAGTGGGGCAGGCTACGAGCAGTACTTC
-	TRBV12-3/TRBV12-4	TRBJ2-7	13	once	CASTQAQGGAQYF	TGTGCCAGCACCCAAGCGCAGGGGGGTGCGCAGTACTTC
TRBD2	TRBV7-9	TRBJ2-7	14	-	CASSPPSGSYEQYF	TGTGCCAGCAGCCCCCCTAGCGGGTCCTACGAGCAGTACTTC
TRBD2	TRBV5-1	TRBJ2-3	15	-	CARGGGPSLTDTQYF	TGCGCCCGCGGGGGGGGGCCGTCCCTCACAGATACGCAGTATTTT
-	TRBV2	TRBJ1-2	13	once	CASSETQGHGYTF	TGTGCCAGCAGTGAGACGCAGGGCCATGGCTACACCTTC
-	TRBV7-6	TRBJ1-1	13	-	CASSLGRNTEAFF	TGTGCCAGCAGCTTAGGTCGGAACACTGAAGCTTTCTTT
-	TRBV7-3	TRBJ2-3	12	-	CASSDSADTQYF	TGTGCCAGCAGCGACTCGGCAGATACGCAGTATTTT
-	TRBV12-3/TRBV12-4	TRBJ1-2	13	-	CASSLGHNYGYTF	TGTGCCAGCAGTTTGGGACACAACTATGGCTACACCTTC
-	TRBV7-9	TRBJ1-5	15	-	CASSPWGGADQPQHF	TGTGCCAGCAGCCCCTGGGGGGGCGCGGATCAGCCCCAGCATTTT
TRBD2	TRBV27	TRBJ2-1	14	-	CASGTSGSADEQFF	TGTGCCAGCGGGACTAGCGGGAGTGCAGATGAGCAGTTCTTC
TRBD1	TRBV2	TRBJ1-5	15	few	CASRGQGDVNQPQHF	TGTGCCAGCAGGGGACAGGGGGATGTCAATCAGCCCCAGCATTTT
-	TRBV6-6	TRBJ1-2	14	-	CASTQTGGNYGYTF	TGTGCCAGCACCCAGACGGGAGGAAACTATGGCTACACCTTC
TRBD1	TRBV5-1	TRBJ1-6	15	-	CASSLAGGAPSPLHF	TGCGCCAGCAGCTTGGCAGGGGGCGCCCCTTCACCCCTCCACTTT
TRBD1	TRBV29-1	TRBJ2-7	14	once	CSASGTGHSYEQYF	TGCAGCGCCTCCGGGACAGGGCACTCCTACGAGCAGTACTTC
-	TRBV9	TRBJ1-3	16	-	CASSVVGRASGNTIYF	TGTGCCAGCAGCGTAGTAGGGAGGGCCTCTGGAAACACCATATATTTT
-	TRBV15	TRBJ2-6	16	few	CATSTFDRFGANVLTF	TGTGCCACCAGCACCTTCGACAGGTTCGGGGCCAACGTCCTGACTTTC
TRBD1	TRBV11-1	TRBJ1-1	14	-	CASSPTGIGTEAFF	TGTGCCAGCAGCCCGACAGGGATTGGCACTGAAGCTTTCTTT
-	TRBV21-1	TRBJ1-2	15	-	CASSPRLVFNYGYTF	TGTGCCAGCAGCCCCCGACTCGTTTTTAACTATGGCTACACCTTC
-	TRBV28	TRBJ1-5	12	-	CASRKGIQPQHF	TGTGCCAGCAGGAAGGGGATACAGCCCCAGCATTTT
-	TRBV10-3	TRBJ1-2	13	-	CAISERENYGYTF	TGTGCCATCAGTGAGCGAGAAAACTATGGCTACACCTTC
TRBD1	TRBV2	TRBJ2-1	15	-	CASSPGTGKSSEQFF	TGTGCCAGCAGCCCCGGGACAGGGAAAAGCAGTGAGCAGTTCTTC
-	TRBV15	TRBJ1-3	14	-	CATSRDRAENTIYF	TGTGCCACCAGCAGAGATCGAGCGGAAAACACCATATATTTT
-	TRBV5-1	TRBJ2-1	14	-	CASSLDARGYEQFF	TGCGCCAGCAGCTTGGATGCCCGTGGCTATGAGCAGTTCTTC
-	TRBV28	TRBJ1-5	14	-	CASSPTGYNQPQHF	TGTGCCAGCAGTCCCACGGGGTACAATCAGCCCCAGCATTTT
TRBD1	TRBV25-1	TRBJ2-5	16	-	CASSEAPGGWTETQYF	TGTGCCAGCAGTGAAGCCCCAGGGGGCTGGACAGAGACCCAGTACTTC
-	TRBV6-2/TRBV6-3	TRBJ1-1	16	few	CASSEPGSSVNTEAFF	TGTGCCAGCAGTGAGCCAGGGTCTAGCGTGAACACTGAAGCTTTCTTT